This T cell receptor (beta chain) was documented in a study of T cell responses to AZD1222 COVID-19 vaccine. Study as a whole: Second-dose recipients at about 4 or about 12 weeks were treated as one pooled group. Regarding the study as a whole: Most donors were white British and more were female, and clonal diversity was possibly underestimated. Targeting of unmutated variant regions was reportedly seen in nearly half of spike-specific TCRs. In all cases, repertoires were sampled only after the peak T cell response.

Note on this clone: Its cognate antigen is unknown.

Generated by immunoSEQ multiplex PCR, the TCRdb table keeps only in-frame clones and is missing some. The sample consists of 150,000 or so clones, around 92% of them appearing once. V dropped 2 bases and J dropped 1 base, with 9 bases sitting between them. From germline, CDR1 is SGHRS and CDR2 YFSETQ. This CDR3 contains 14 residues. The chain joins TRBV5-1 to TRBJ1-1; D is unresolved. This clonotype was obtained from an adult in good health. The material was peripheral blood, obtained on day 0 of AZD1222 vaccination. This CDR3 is CASSLGIANTEAFF. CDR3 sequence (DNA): TGCGCCAGCAGCTTAGGCATAGCGAACACTGAAGCTTTCTTT.